This T cell receptor (beta chain) was retrieved from a study of cytomegalovirus exposure and HLA in healthy donors. As concerns this clone: No antigen is known for it.

Primers for the PCR totalled 60 Vbeta and 13 Jbeta. Repertoires were generated with immunoSEQ multiplex PCR, while TCRdb's copy carries only in-frame clones and drops some. The sample gives some 200,000 clones, roughly 80% of which show up once; 6.3% is in the top ten. Study-wide results and limits: Listed as cytomegalovirus-associated were 150 to 200 TCR beta chains.

The TCR was taken from a man aged 35 to 55 in good health and CMV-seropositive. The sequencing input was PBMCs.

CDR3 bases: TGTGCCAGCAGCGCGCGGGGGAGCCAAGAGACCCAGTACTTC. Translated: CASSARGSQETQYF. The J gene is TRBJ2-5, the V gene TRBV5-4, with 7 bases that match TRBD2. Germline V gene lookup returns CDR1 SGHNT and CDR2 YYREEE (reference sequence). The CDR3 extends over 14 amino acids. Trimming removed 4 bases from V and 1 base from J; junction bases left unmatched: 4. The full variable domain, with the rest looked up from reference TRBV5-4 and TRBJ2-5, is ETGVTQSPTHLIKTRGQQVTLRCSSQSGHNTVSWYQQALGQGPQFIFQYYREEENGRGNFPPRFSGLQFPNYSSELNVNALELDDSALYLCASSARGSQETQYFGPGTRLLVL.